Below, 31 T cell receptor beta chains from the same sample are listed, as sequenced in a study of beta chain features in type 1 diabetes. No antigens are known for them. Since all of the isolated RNA was reverse transcribed, expressed TCRB transcripts were what got sequenced. Using immunoSEQ multiplex PCR, the repertoire was profiled, and TCRdb retains in-frame clones only, with some absent. The sample lists 680,000 or so clones; around an eighth were seen once. Study-level results: TCRB CDR3 length was moderately but significantly reduced in all four CD4+ subsets of Type 1 diabetes patients.

Source material: naive CD4+ T cells from blood. These TCRs come from a man between 18 and 35 years old with type 1 diabetes.

The sample holds a few counts of this clone. This sequence joins TRBV28 and TRBJ1-2; D is possibly TRBD1 (5 bases). Trimming removed 5 bases from V and 8 bases from J, with 15 bases in between. In germline, CDR1 is MDHEN, CDR2 SYDVKM. CDR3 length: 13 amino acids. CDR3 in DNA: TGTGCCAGCAGTCCCGGGACCCACGAGGGCTACACCTTC. This encodes CASSPGTHEGYTF.

The chain is built from TRBV6-1 and TRBJ1-2; D unresolved. The CDR3 is 18 residues long. Germline V gives CDR1 MNHNS, CDR2 SASEGT. Trimming took off 2 bases at V and 4 bases at J, with 23 bases between the two ends. The CDR3 DNA is TGTGCCAGCAGTGAATACTCGGTTGTGCAGCAATCTTTCTATGGCTACACCTTC. It yields the protein CASSEYSVVQQSFYGYTF.

This clone has more than one count but fewer than ten. This chain links TRBV20-1 with TRBJ2-3; D call uncertain. CDR1 and CDR2 (germline): DFQATT, SNEGSKA (reference sequence). The CDR3 sequence is 11 residues long. Trimming took off 3 bases at V and 4 bases at J, with 5 bases between the two ends. The CDR3 DNA sequence: TGCAGTGCTAGCAACCCAGATACGCAGTATTTT. Translating gives CSASNPDTQYF.

This clone occurred a few times. The V gene is TRBV28, the J gene TRBJ1-6, with D perhaps matching TRBD1 (5 bases). Germline CDR1 reads MDHEN; CDR2 reads SYDVKM. Trimming removed 5 bases at V and 7 bases at J, with 12 bases between. CDR3 size: 14 residues. The chain's CDR3 is CASSARDLNSPLHF. Here the CDR3 DNA reads TGTGCCAGCAGTGCCCGGGACTTGAATTCACCCCTCCACTTT.

J is TRBJ2-7 and V is TRBV5-1; 9 positions match TRBD2. Germline-derived CDR1 and CDR2 are SGHRS and YFSETQ. This CDR3 is 15 amino acids long. V dropped 0 bases and J dropped 4; count of bases not matched to a gene: 5. The CDR3 reads CASSLDLAGRYEQYF. DNA of the CDR3: TGCGCCAGCAGCTTGGACCTAGCGGGGCGATACGAGCAGTACTTC.

This clone was counted between two and nine times. This chain connects TRBV28 to TRBJ2-5; TRBD2 might be the D (6 bases). From germline, CDR1 is MDHEN and CDR2 SYDVKM. Between the trimmed V and J ends, which lost 8 bases and 2 bases, there was a span of 15 bases. There are 14 residues in the CDR3. The DNA for the CDR3 is TGTGCCAGCGACGCCCGCCGGGGGCAAGAGACCCAGTACTTC. It specifies CASDARRGQETQYF.

On this clone: The sample holds other DNA sequences that translate to the same CDR3. J is TRBJ1-1 and V is TRBV19; the D is unclear. The germline gives CDR1 LNHDA, CDR2 SQIVND (reference sequence). The CDR3 length is 12 residues. With 4 bases removed from V and 1 base from J, the gap between germline ends came to 4 bases. The DNA for the CDR3 is TGTGCCAGTAGTAGGGCGAACACTGAAGCTTTCTTT. It encodes CASSRANTEAFF.

This rearrangement joins TRBV9 to TRBJ2-3; 8 nucleotides align to TRBD2. The trim removed 4 bases at V and 2 bases at J, leaving 9 bases unmatched. The CDR3 runs 16 residues. CDR1 SGDLS and CDR2 YYNGEE come from the germline V gene. CDR3 loop: CASSTPGGFSTDTQYF. CDR3 nucleotides: TGTGCCAGCAGCACGCCGGGGGGGTTCTCCACAGATACGCAGTATTTT.

The V and J genes are TRBV18 and TRBJ1-1; D gene ambiguous. Germline CDR1 reads KGHSH; CDR2 reads LQKENI. Trimming pared 6 bases from V and 1 base from J, leaving 12 bases between. The CDR3 runs 14 residues. CDR3 residues: CASSQSGENTEAFF. The CDR3, as DNA: TGTGCCAGCTCCCAGAGTGGGGAGAACACTGAAGCTTTCTTT.

The chain recombines TRBV9 with TRBJ2-1, with TRBD2 matching 7 bases. CDR3 length equals 15 residues. V gave up 0 bases and J gave up 10 bases; unmatched junction bases: 10. The V gene's germline CDR1 is SGDLS and CDR2 YYNGEE. CDR3: CASSVAGGPLSEQFF. The CDR3 nucleotides read TGTGCCAGCAGCGTAGCGGGAGGTCCGTTATCGGAGCAGTTCTTC.

In regard to this clone: A junction end diverges from the germline sequence, so it may reflect a read error. The chain combines TRBV7-9 with TRBJ1-2; D call uncertain. This CDR3 contains 9 residues. Per germline, CDR1 SEHNR and CDR2 FQNEAQ (reference sequence). CDR3 amino acids: CASSLEFFF. The CDR3 DNA sequence: TGTGCCAGCAGCTTGGAGTTCTTTTTC.

There are a few counts of this clone. The V call is TRBV28, the J call TRBJ1-2, with D perhaps matching TRBD1 (5 bases). V was shortened by 8 bases and J by 5 bases, with 15 bases between the two germline ends. In germline, CDR1 is MDHEN, CDR2 SYDVKM. The CDR3 spans 13 residues. The DNA of the CDR3 is TGTGCCAGCGTTGAGGGACTCGAGTATGGCTACACCTTC. Protein product: CASVEGLEYGYTF.

This rearrangement joins TRBV30 to TRBJ1-4; D is ambiguous. CDR1 is GTSNPN and CDR2 is SVGIG in the germline V gene (reference sequence). The CDR3 runs 13 residues. With 0 bases removed from V and 6 bases from J, the gap between germline ends came to 8 bases. The CDR3 protein is CAWSVQIDEKLFF. The CDR3 coding sequence is TGTGCCTGGAGTGTACAGATTGATGAAAAACTGTTTTTT.

The J gene is TRBJ1-1, the V gene TRBV27, with 10 bases fitting TRBD1. Germline values: CDR1 MNHEY, CDR2 SMNVEV (reference sequence). Trimming removed 3 bases from V and 12 bases from J; junction bases left unmatched: 4. The CDR3 runs to 12 residues. The CDR3 DNA reads as TGTGCCAGCAGTTTTGGACAGGGGGTGACTTTCTTT. Amino acids: CASSFGQGVTFF.

V and J are TRBV7-9 and TRBJ2-3, with 7 bases identical to TRBD1. Germline lookup yields CDR1 SEHNR and CDR2 FQNEAQ (reference sequence). V lost 5 bases, J lost 4 bases, and 6 bases stayed unmatched. This CDR3 comprises 14 residues. Here the CDR3 DNA reads TGTGCCAGCAGCCCGAAACAGGGGCCAGATACGCAGTATTTT. Translation: CASSPKQGPDTQYF.

This clone was seen only a few times. The rearrangement joins TRBV7-9 to TRBJ1-6, with D possibly TRBD1 on 5 matching bases. CDR1 is SEHNR and CDR2 is FQNEAQ in the germline V gene (reference sequence). Trimming removed 5 bases at V and 2 bases at J, with 10 bases between. The CDR3 is made up of 15 amino acids. The CDR3 loop is CASSEDSPYNSPLHF. The CDR3, as DNA: TGTGCCAGCAGCGAAGACAGTCCCTATAATTCACCCCTCCACTTT.

This clone was counted only a few times. The chain carries TRBV29-1 and TRBJ2-3, with a weak D call TRBD2 (6 bases). CDR3 length: 14 amino acids. V lost 4 bases to trimming and J lost 0 bases, with 11 bases between them. From germline, CDR1 is SQVTM and CDR2 ANQGSEA. DNA for the CDR3: TGCAGCGTTGGGATAGCGGTTAGCACAGATACGCAGTATTTT. Translating it yields CSVGIAVSTDTQYF.

Only a few counts were recorded for this clone. The same CDR3 also results from other DNA sequences found in this sample. This CDR3 is CASSLGQNTGELFF. As DNA, the CDR3 is TGCGCCAGCAGCTTGGGGCAGAACACCGGGGAGCTGTTTTTT. The chain combines TRBV5-1 with TRBJ2-2; D not certain. The CDR3 totals 14 residues. V was cut by 0 bases and J by 1 base, with 4 bases left in between. Germline V gene lookup returns CDR1 SGHRS and CDR2 YFSETQ.

The table lists this clone with a few counts. V usage is TRBV5-1 and J usage is TRBJ2-5; D might be TRBD2 (7 bases). The CDR3 runs 17 residues. The germline gives CDR1 SGHRS, CDR2 YFSETQ. The V end was cut by 4 bases, the J end by 2 bases, with 21 bases between. CDR3 loop: CASSQTAGAFVQETQYF. In nucleotides, the CDR3 is TGCGCCAGCAGCCAGACTGCGGGGGCCTTCGTACAAGAGACCCAGTACTTC.

The chain employs TRBV7-6 and TRBJ2-7, with 7 bases matching TRBD1. V shed 4 bases and J 3 bases; nucleotides not matched to a gene: 6. This CDR3 has 14 residues. CDR1 is SGHVS and CDR2 is FNYEAQ in the germline V gene. In DNA, the CDR3 is TGTGCCAGCAGCTCCGGGGACAGAGACTACGAGCAGTACTTC. Its translation is CASSSGDRDYEQYF.

This clone has a handful of counts. CDR3: CASSSSLRGRATEAFF. In DNA, the CDR3 is TGTGCCAGCAGCTCCAGCTTAAGGGGACGCGCCACTGAAGCTTTCTTT. This rearrangement joins TRBV7-6 to TRBJ1-1; D may be TRBD1 (5 bases). V shed 4 bases and J shed 4 bases, with 19 bases lying between them. In germline, CDR1 is SGHVS, CDR2 FNYEAQ. The CDR3 consists of 16 residues.

The chain couples TRBV2 to TRBJ2-3; D unresolved. Trimming took 6 bases from V and 5 from J, leaving 12 bases between them. The CDR3 length is 13 residues. CDR1 is SNHLY and CDR2 is FYNNEI in the germline V gene. The CDR3, as DNA: TGTGCCAGCAGGTCCGCGCAGGAAGATACGCAGTATTTT. It encodes CASRSAQEDTQYF.

This clone came up a few times. The V call is TRBV29-1, the J call TRBJ2-5; TRBD1 agrees at 8 bases. The CDR3 extends over 15 amino acids. From germline, CDR1 is SQVTM and CDR2 ANQGSEA. J was trimmed by 3 bases and V by 7 bases; bases with no gene match: 13. CDR3 sequence: CSAGAGQGAEETQYF. The DNA of the CDR3 is TGCAGCGCCGGAGCGGGTCAGGGGGCAGAAGAGACCCAGTACTTC.

This clone was recorded a few times. The V call is TRBV6-5, the J call TRBJ2-7; TRBD1 matches 8 bases. V shed 8 bases, J shed 5 bases, and the junction held 8 bases outside the gene matches. CDR3 length: 13 amino acids. Looked up from germline, CDR1 is MNHEY and CDR2 is SVGAGI. In DNA, the CDR3 is TGTGCCAGCGGGGACAGGACATGGGACGAGCAGTACTTC. This sequence encodes CASGDRTWDEQYF.

This rearrangement joins TRBV6-6 to TRBJ2-3, with a tentative D call TRBD2 (6 bases). CDR1 MNHNY and CDR2 SVGAGI come from the germline V gene (reference sequence). Between the trimmed V and J ends, which lost 2 bases and 2 bases, there was a span of 8 bases. The CDR3 sequence is 14 residues long. The CDR3 is CASSYERVTDTQYF. The CDR3 nucleotides are TGTGCCAGCAGTTACGAGCGGGTCACAGATACGCAGTATTTT.

This clone was counted only a few times. The chain combines TRBV28 with TRBJ1-5, with 7 bases aligning to TRBD1. Germline trimming cut 6 bases from V and 3 bases from J; bases unmatched to any gene: 5. The length of the CDR3 is 14 residues. CDR1 is MDHEN and CDR2 is SYDVKM in the germline V gene. CDR3 in DNA: TGTGCCAGCAGCCTGGACAGGATCAATCAGCCCCAGCATTTT. Amino acids: CASSLDRINQPQHF.

This clone has more than one count but fewer than ten. The J gene is TRBJ2-5, the V gene TRBV29-1; a weak D match, TRBD2 (5 bases). Trimming took 3 bases from V and 7 from J, leaving 21 bases between them. The CDR3 sequence is 15 residues long. CDR1 is SQVTM and CDR2 is ANQGSEA in the germline V gene. As DNA, the CDR3 is TGCAGCGTTGAGGGAGACTTGCCGAATTATGCGACCCAGTACTTC. Amino acid sequence: CSVEGDLPNYATQYF.

There are a few counts of this clone. V usage is TRBV2 and J usage is TRBJ2-2, with D tentatively TRBD1 (5 bases). This CDR3 spans 14 amino acids. CDR1 SNHLY and CDR2 FYNNEI come from the germline V gene. The V end was cut by 6 bases, the J end by 4 bases, with 12 bases between. The CDR3 protein is CASSPGHFTGELFF. As DNA, the CDR3 is TGTGCCAGCAGCCCCGGACATTTCACCGGGGAGCTGTTTTTT.

CDR3 residues: CASSRTGETQYF. CDR3 nucleotides: TGTGCCAGCAGTCGGACAGGCGAGACCCAGTACTTC. The chain joins TRBV27 to TRBJ2-5; 7 positions match TRBD1. The CDR3 contains 12 residues. The V gene's germline CDR1 is MNHEY and CDR2 SMNVEV (reference sequence). V trimming: 5 bases; J trimming: 5 bases; junction bases outside the gene matches: 2.

Written as DNA, the CDR3 is TGCGCCAGCAGCCAAGATGTGCGGTGGGCTGAAGCTTTCTTT. Its protein product is CASSQDVRWAEAFF. V gene TRBV4-1 combines with J gene TRBJ1-1; D is ambiguous. Germline assignment: CDR1 MGHRA and CDR2 YSYEKL. The CDR3 runs to 14 residues. Trimming shortened V by 0 bases and J by 6 bases, and 11 bases separated the two germline ends.

V and J are TRBV30 and TRBJ2-2; no clear D gene. V lost 0 bases and J lost 6, with 8 bases in between. Germline V gene data show CDR1 as GTSNPN and CDR2 as SVGIG (reference sequence). There are 13 residues in the CDR3. The CDR3 DNA is TGTGCCTGGAGTGTAAACGGCCCCGGGGAGCTGTTTTTT. The encoded protein is CAWSVNGPGELFF.